The 2 T cell receptor beta chains below all came from one sample that was sequenced in a study of blood T cell repertoires in COVID-19. Produced via immunoSEQ multiplex PCR; TCRdb's table is partial and in-frame only. The sample yields tens of thousands of clones, roughly 84% seen once. Sequencing was carried out using peripheral blood. The receptors were gathered from a man between 60 and 75 years old with acute or convalescent COVID-19.

A note on this clone: At one end, the junction sequence differs from germline, possibly due to a read error. This chain connects TRBV5-1 to TRBJ2-1, with TRBD2 identical over 11 bases. The CDR3 runs 16 residues. Germline CDR1 reads SGHRS; CDR2 reads YFSETQ. The CDR3 DNA is TGCGCCAGCTCTACCTCGACTAGCGGGGCCTACAATGAACAGTTCTTC. Encoded protein: CASSTSTSGAYNEQFF.

The rearrangement links TRBV28 to TRBJ1-1, with D uncertain. Trimming cost V 3 bases and J 4 bases, with 12 bases left between them. Germline CDR1 MDHEN, CDR2 SYDVKM. The CDR3 has 14 residues. The CDR3: CASSFPRAGTEAFF. In DNA form, the CDR3 reads TGTGCCAGCAGTTTCCCTAGGGCGGGCACTGAAGCTTTCTTT.